Described below is a single T cell receptor (beta chain) sequence and its context. These data come from a study of T cell changes during pregnancy in multiple sclerosis. J gave up 0 bases and V 2 bases, and 4 bases lay outside the gene matches. The CDR3 covers 17 residues. The germline CDR1 and CDR2 sequences are MNHNS and SASEGT. The table came from immunoSEQ multiplex PCR; TCRdb's copy has only in-frame clones and leaves some out. The table records tens of thousands of clones, approximately 92% of them present only once. The chain couples TRBV6-1 to TRBJ2-1; 10 positions agree with TRBD2. This clonotype was obtained from a female donor with multiple sclerosis, enrolled in a pregnancy study. The input for sequencing was CD4+ T cells from peripheral blood mononuclear cells, taken after pregnancy. DNA for the CDR3: TGTGCCAGCAGTGAACAGCCTAGCGGGAGCTCCTACAATGAGCAGTTCTTC. It codes for CASSEQPSGSSYNEQFF.